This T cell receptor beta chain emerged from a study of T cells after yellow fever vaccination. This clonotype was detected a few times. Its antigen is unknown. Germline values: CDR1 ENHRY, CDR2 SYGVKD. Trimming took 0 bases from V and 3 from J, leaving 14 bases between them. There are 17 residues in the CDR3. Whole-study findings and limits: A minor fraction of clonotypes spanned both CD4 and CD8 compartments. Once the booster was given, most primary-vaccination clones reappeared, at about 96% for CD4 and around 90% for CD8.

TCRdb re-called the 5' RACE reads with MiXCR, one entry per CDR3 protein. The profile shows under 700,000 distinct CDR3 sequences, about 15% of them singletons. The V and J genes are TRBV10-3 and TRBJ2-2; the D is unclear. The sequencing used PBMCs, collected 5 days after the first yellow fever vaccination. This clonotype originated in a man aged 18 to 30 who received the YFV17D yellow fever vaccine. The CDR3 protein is CAISESRPADYTGELFF. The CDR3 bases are TGTGCCATCAGTGAGTCTAGGCCGGCAGATTACACCGGGGAGCTGTTTTTT.